Shown below are 9 T cell receptor beta chains from a single sample sequenced in a study of post-analysis software for immune sequencing data. General study findings and limits: TRBV5-6, TRBV5-1 and TRBV20-1 belonged to a set of roughly 5 TRBV segments that were more frequent in patients than controls.

Their target antigens are unknown. The authors incorporated unique molecular identifiers into the TCR beta cDNA libraries. TCRdb itself ran the PCR reads through MiXCR, one entry per CDR3 protein. The data show hundreds of thousands of distinct CDR3 sequences, with roughly 50% seen just once and approximately 4.5% held by the top ten. Input material: blood. Every receptor here comes from a girl between 10 and 17 years old with multiple sclerosis.

This clonotype showed up just once. This chain links TRBV27 with TRBJ2-5; 13 nucleotides match TRBD2. The end of the DNA is better explained by TRBJ2-7, so the J call may be wrong. This CDR3 is built from 18 residues. Germline V gene lookup returns CDR1 MNHEY and CDR2 SMNVEV (reference sequence). The CDR3 sequence: CATSFMGTSGVLVYEQYF. In nucleotides, the CDR3 is TGTGCCACATCATTTATGGGGACTAGCGGGGTCCTGGTCTACGAGCAGTACTTC.

The sample holds a few counts of this clonotype. This chain links TRBV11-3 with TRBJ2-1; 8 nucleotides agree with TRBD2. This CDR3 spans 15 amino acids. CDR1 is SGHNT, CDR2 YENEEA, per germline. Germline trimming cut 1 base from V and 8 bases from J; bases unmatched to any gene: 7. CDR3 residues: CASSLVAGGGDEQFF. In nucleotides, the CDR3 is TGTGCCAGCAGCTTAGTCGCGGGAGGCGGCGATGAGCAGTTCTTC. Using reference TRBV11-3 and TRBJ2-1 for the parts outside the CDR3, the full variable domain is EAGVVQSPRYKIIEKKQPVAFWCNPISGHNTLYWYLQNLGQGPELLIRYENEEAVDDSQLPKDRFSAERLKGVDSTLKIQPAELGDSAVYLCASSLVAGGGDEQFFGPGTRLTVL.

The J gene is TRBJ1-5, the V gene TRBV4-1; TRBD1 matches 9 bases. The CDR3 loop spans 15 amino acids. V was pared by 3 bases and J by 7 bases, with 7 bases of the junction left unmatched. Germline CDR1 and CDR2: MGHRA and YSYEKL. The CDR3 reads CASSQLQGASQPQHF. The DNA for the CDR3 is TGCGCCAGCAGCCAGCTACAGGGGGCGAGCCAGCCCCAGCATTTT.

On this clonotype itself: At one of its ends the junction is not consistent with the germline gene, which may arise from a read error. This chain uses TRBV4-1 with TRBJ2-1, with D possibly TRBD1 on 6 matching bases. Per germline, CDR1 MGHRA and CDR2 YSYEKL. The CDR3 loop spans 15 amino acids. The CDR3 is CASSQDRQGYNERFF. The CDR3 DNA reads as TGCGCCAGCAGCCAAGACCGGCAGGGGTACAATGAGCGGTTCTTC.

This clonotype showed up just a few times. The chain recombines TRBV25-1 with TRBJ2-7, with 8 positions matching TRBD2. V shed 2 bases and J 0 bases; nucleotides not matched to a gene: 6. Germline assignment: CDR1 MGHDK and CDR2 SYGVNS. The CDR3 loop spans 16 amino acids. The CDR3: CASSEREGTASYEQYF. CDR3 nucleotides: TGTGCCAGCAGTGAACGGGAGGGGACGGCCTCCTACGAGCAGTACTTC.

The CDR3 nucleotides read TGTGCCAGCAGTGGGGGCGGGAATGGCTACACCTTC. This encodes CASSGGGNGYTF. The chain combines TRBV3-1 with TRBJ1-2; weak D call: TRBD1 (6 bases). Germline V gene data show CDR1 as LGHDT and CDR2 as YNNKEL (reference sequence). CDR3 length: 12 residues. V gave up 6 bases and J gave up 6 bases, with 11 bases separating them.

The CDR3 reads CASSVGTSGSLEQYF. CDR3 bases: TGCGCCAGCAGCGTCGGGACTAGCGGGAGTCTAGAGCAGTACTTC. V is TRBV5-1 and J is TRBJ2-7, with 14 bases fitting TRBD2. In germline, CDR1 is SGHRS, CDR2 YFSETQ. Germline trimming cut 4 bases from V and 7 bases from J; bases unmatched to any gene: 7. The CDR3 is made up of 15 amino acids.

This clonotype was detected a few times. The chain links TRBV12-3 or TRBV12-4 to TRBJ1-1; 9 bases align to TRBD1. J gave up 3 bases and V 6 bases, and 11 bases lay outside the gene matches. This CDR3 has 16 amino acids. The DNA of the CDR3 is TGTGCCAGCAGCGTCCGGGACAGGGCGTGGTACACTGAAGCTTTCTTT. This sequence encodes CASSVRDRAWYTEAFF.

The genes are TRBV6-5 and TRBJ1-1, with 7 bases fitting TRBD1. The CDR3 extends over 16 amino acids. V lost 0 bases and J lost 5; bases outside the gene matches: 9. Germline CDR1 reads MNHEY; CDR2 reads SVGAGI. The CDR3 sequence is CASSYSGAGGETEAFF. The CDR3, as DNA: TGTGCCAGCAGTTACTCCGGGGCAGGGGGGGAGACTGAAGCTTTCTTT.